The next 5 T cell receptor beta chains were all read from a single sample in a study of shared clonotypes between healthy human individuals. CD8 cells classed as naive were CD45RO-negative and positively selected for CCR7, excluding terminally differentiated effector memory CD45RA+ cells. Produced via immunoSEQ multiplex PCR; TCRdb's table is partial and in-frame only. The repertoire holds roughly 2,000,000 clones, with 80% to 95% as singletons. Sequenced input: naive CD8+ T cells from PBMCs. Receptors were obtained from a man aged 18 to 29 in good health. Some clones in this sample may be carry-over from other donors' samples.

The gene calls are TRBV19 and TRBJ2-5, with D tentatively TRBD2 (6 bases). Germline V gene sequence: CDR1 LNHDA, CDR2 SQIVND (reference sequence). CDR3 length: 15 amino acids. V was clipped by 3 bases and J by 4 bases, with 15 bases between them. DNA of the CDR3: TGTGCCAGTAGTATTGGGGGACTTTCCACAGAGACCCAGTACTTC. Protein sequence: CASSIGGLSTETQYF.

This clone was counted once. This chain links TRBV7-9 with TRBJ2-6, with D tentatively TRBD2 (6 bases). Germline V gene sequence: CDR1 SEHNR, CDR2 FQNEAQ (reference sequence). Trimming stripped 5 bases from V and 2 bases from J, with 16 bases between. The CDR3 totals 17 residues. The CDR3 reads CASSEGDSLPGANVLTF. CDR3 sequence (DNA): TGTGCCAGCAGCGAAGGGGACTCTTTACCTGGGGCCAACGTCCTGACTTTC.

In the case of this clone: The sample has other DNA sequences that encode this CDR3 too. The V gene is TRBV29-1, the J gene TRBJ2-7; a weak D match, TRBD1 (6 bases). CDR1 SQVTM and CDR2 ANQGSEA come from the germline V gene. The CDR3 extends over 11 amino acids. V was cut by 5 bases and J by 4 bases, with 9 bases left in between. CDR3 loop: CSVSQGYEQYF. The CDR3 DNA sequence: TGCAGCGTTTCTCAGGGGTACGAGCAGTACTTC.

Only one count was recorded for this clone. The chain's CDR3 is CASSAQAGRGTKNIQYF. DNA for the CDR3: TGTGCCAGCAGCGCGCAAGCGGGTCGGGGTACCAAAAACATTCAGTACTTC. The chain combines TRBV5-4 with TRBJ2-4, with D possibly TRBD2 on 6 matching bases. The CDR3 runs to 17 residues. V was trimmed by 4 bases and J by 2 bases, leaving 19 bases between them. From germline, CDR1 is SGHNT and CDR2 YYREEE (reference sequence).

This clone was seen once. This chain uses TRBV29-1 with TRBJ2-5, with D hard to call. The CDR3 covers 17 residues. The V and J ends lost 0 bases and 1 base respectively, with 18 bases between them. Germline V gene lookup returns CDR1 SQVTM and CDR2 ANQGSEA. This CDR3 reads CSVEDLRVGRSQETQYF. CDR3 in DNA: TGCAGCGTTGAAGATCTTAGGGTTGGGCGGAGCCAAGAGACCCAGTACTTC.